Listed below are T cell receptor beta chains from one sample, sequenced in a study of Tregs in tolerant kidney transplant recipients. Their target antigens are unknown. Assay used: immunoSEQ multiplex PCR; TCRdb lists only in-frame clones, some missing. Seen here are under 14,000 clones, about 93% observed once, and the top ten hold 5% to 7.5%. Sequencing was performed on Tregs from blood cultured with allogeneic cells, taken before the transplant. These receptors were collected from a human patient who received a combined kidney and bone marrow transplant. Both conserved end residues are part of each CDR3. A D gene is named only where the DNA matches it firmly. Rows may omit the clone size; those that give it use once, few, many or a size class.

CDR3aa: CATRRNNEQFF
CDR3nt: TGTGCCACCAGGAGAAACAATGAGCAGTTCTTC
j_gene: TRBJ2-1
abundance: NA
len: 11
v_gene: TRBV15
d_gene: NA

CDR3aa: CASSRTGLSEQFF
CDR3nt: TGTGCCAGCAGCCGGACAGGGCTGAGCGAGCAGTTCTTC
j_gene: TRBJ2-1
abundance: NA
len: 13
v_gene: TRBV7-3
d_gene: TRBD1

CDR3aa: CASSYSLRGAGYEQYF
CDR3nt: TGTGCCAGCAGTTACTCTTTGCGGGGGGCGGGGTACGAGCAGTACTTC
j_gene: TRBJ2-7
abundance: few
len: 16
v_gene: TRBV6-5
d_gene: TRBD2

CDR3aa: CASSQDPLTHNEQFF
CDR3nt: TGTGCCAGCAGCCAAGATCCCTTGACCCACAATGAGCAGTTCTTC
j_gene: TRBJ2-1
abundance: once
len: 15
v_gene: TRBV4-2
d_gene: NA

CDR3aa: CASSLWSGTSGITGELFF
CDR3nt: TGTGCCAGCAGCTTGTGGTCCGGGACTAGCGGCATCACCGGGGAGCTGTTTTTT
j_gene: TRBJ2-2
abundance: NA
len: 18
v_gene: TRBV5-4
d_gene: TRBD2

CDR3aa: CASSATPLDRSGSPLHF
CDR3nt: TGTGCCAGCAGCGCGACCCCCTTGGACAGGTCGGGTTCACCCCTCCACTTT
j_gene: TRBJ1-6
abundance: NA
len: 17
v_gene: TRBV9
d_gene: TRBD1

CDR3aa: CASSQYPGPGLADRLNYNEQFF
CDR3nt: TGCGCCAGCAGCCAATACCCAGGACCGGGACTAGCGGACAGACTTAACTACAATGAGCAGTTCTTC
j_gene: TRBJ2-1
abundance: NA
len: 22
v_gene: TRBV4-1
d_gene: TRBD2

CDR3aa: CASSHHGAGTKNIQYF
CDR3nt: TGCGCCAGCAGCCACCACGGAGCAGGGACCAAAAACATTCAGTACTTC
j_gene: TRBJ2-4
abundance: NA
len: 16
v_gene: TRBV4-1
d_gene: NA

CDR3aa: CASRKQGNEKLFF
CDR3nt: TGTGCCAGCAGAAAACAGGGTAATGAAAAACTGTTTTTT
j_gene: TRBJ1-4
abundance: NA
len: 13
v_gene: TRBV28
d_gene: NA

CDR3aa: CRGQDLLRYTF
CDR3nt: TGCAGGGGACAGGACCTCCTTAGATACACCTTC
j_gene: TRBJ1-2
abundance: NA
len: 11
v_gene: TRBV20-1
d_gene: TRBD1

CDR3aa: CASRGNREQPQHF
CDR3nt: TGTGCCAGTAGGGGTAACAGGGAACAGCCCCAGCATTTT
j_gene: TRBJ1-5
abundance: NA
len: 13
v_gene: TRBV2
d_gene: NA

CDR3aa: CASKRTGDPGELFF
CDR3nt: TGTGCCAGCAAAAGGACAGGGGACCCCGGGGAGCTGTTTTTT
j_gene: TRBJ2-2
abundance: NA
len: 14
v_gene: TRBV9
d_gene: TRBD1

CDR3aa: CASSYVGLGGANVLTF
CDR3nt: TGTGCCAGCAGTTATGTAGGCCTTGGGGGGGCCAACGTCCTGACTTTC
j_gene: TRBJ2-6
abundance: NA
len: 16
v_gene: TRBV6-5
d_gene: NA

CDR3aa: CASSEAGGARPLHF
CDR3nt: TGTGCCAGCAGTGAGGCAGGGGGGGCTAGGCCCCTCCACTTT
j_gene: TRBJ1-6
abundance: NA
len: 14
v_gene: TRBV25-1
d_gene: TRBD1

CDR3aa: CASSATGTGVWGANVLTF
CDR3nt: TGCGCCAGCAGCGCCACCGGGACAGGGGTGTGGGGGGCCAACGTCCTGACTTTC
j_gene: TRBJ2-6
abundance: NA
len: 18
v_gene: TRBV5-1
d_gene: TRBD1

CDR3aa: CASSQDIRSRETQYF
CDR3nt: TGTGCCAGCAGCCAAGATATCCGGTCCCGGGAGACCCAGTACTTC
j_gene: TRBJ2-5
abundance: NA
len: 15
v_gene: TRBV4-2
d_gene: NA

CDR3aa: CASSSPRLGQGALGYGYTF
CDR3nt: TGTGCCAGCAGCTCACCTCGGTTGGGGCAGGGGGCGCTCGGCTATGGCTACACCTTC
j_gene: TRBJ1-2
abundance: NA
len: 19
v_gene: TRBV11-3
d_gene: TRBD1

CDR3aa: CASSPQGQLNYGYTF
CDR3nt: TGTGCCAGCAGCCCTCAAGGACAGCTTAACTATGGCTACACCTTC
j_gene: TRBJ1-2
abundance: NA
len: 15
v_gene: TRBV11-3
d_gene: NA

CDR3aa: CASSLVGNYEQYF
CDR3nt: TGTGCCAGCAGCTTAGTAGGGAACTACGAGCAGTACTTC
j_gene: TRBJ2-7
abundance: few
len: 13
v_gene: TRBV7-9
d_gene: NA

CDR3aa: CAISESKNGPGGSYNEQFF
CDR3nt: TGTGCCATCAGTGAGTCAAAGAATGGCCCAGGGGGCTCCTACAATGAGCAGTTCTTC
j_gene: TRBJ2-1
abundance: NA
len: 19
v_gene: TRBV10-3
d_gene: TRBD1

CDR3aa: CASSQRPGVGDTQYF
CDR3nt: TGCGCCAGCAGCCAAAGGCCAGGGGTTGGTGATACGCAGTATTTT
j_gene: TRBJ2-3
abundance: NA
len: 15
v_gene: TRBV4-3
d_gene: NA

CDR3aa: CASRLTGTENTGELFF
CDR3nt: TGTGCCAGCAGGCTGACCGGGACAGAGAACACCGGGGAGCTGTTTTTT
j_gene: TRBJ2-2
abundance: few
len: 16
v_gene: TRBV27
d_gene: TRBD1

CDR3aa: CARSSSGGVYNEQFF
CDR3nt: TGTGCCCGCAGCAGTAGCGGGGGGGTGTACAATGAGCAGTTCTTC
j_gene: TRBJ2-1
abundance: NA
len: 15
v_gene: TRBV9
d_gene: TRBD2

CDR3aa: CASSEGQPTVVYGYTF
CDR3nt: TGTGCCAGCAGTGAGGGGCAACCGACAGTGGTCTATGGCTACACCTTC
j_gene: TRBJ1-2
abundance: once
len: 16
v_gene: TRBV2
d_gene: NA

CDR3aa: CASSLASGANVLTF
CDR3nt: TGTGCCAGCAGTTTAGCCTCTGGGGCCAACGTCCTGACTTTC
j_gene: TRBJ2-6
abundance: once
len: 14
v_gene: TRBV27
d_gene: NA

CDR3aa: CASSQDVSLYEQYF
CDR3nt: TGTGCCAGCAGCCAAGACGTCTCCCTCTACGAGCAGTACTTC
j_gene: TRBJ2-7
abundance: NA
len: 14
v_gene: TRBV4-2
d_gene: NA

CDR3aa: CASSHLRGRTNIQYF
CDR3nt: TGCGCCAGCAGCCACTTACGGGGGCGGACAAACATTCAGTACTTC
j_gene: TRBJ2-4
abundance: NA
len: 15
v_gene: TRBV5-1
d_gene: NA

CDR3aa: CASSQVRFVSGNTIYF
CDR3nt: TGCGCCAGCAGCCAAGTTCGTTTCGTCTCTGGAAACACCATATATTTT
j_gene: TRBJ1-3
abundance: NA
len: 16
v_gene: TRBV4-3
d_gene: NA

CDR3aa: CASSLADTGLGGYTF
CDR3nt: TGTGCCAGCAGTTTGGCGGATACAGGGTTGGGTGGCTACACCTTC
j_gene: TRBJ1-2
abundance: NA
len: 15
v_gene: TRBV28
d_gene: NA

CDR3aa: CARSVRIDSKHGYTF
CDR3nt: TGTGCCCGGAGTGTACGGATCGACAGCAAGCATGGCTACACCTTC
j_gene: TRBJ1-2
abundance: NA
len: 15
v_gene: TRBV30
d_gene: NA

CDR3aa: CAPLEGWYEQYF
CDR3nt: TGTGCCCCTCTGGAGGGTTGGTACGAGCAGTACTTC
j_gene: TRBJ2-7
abundance: NA
len: 12
v_gene: TRBV27
d_gene: NA

CDR3aa: CATSRDGGTRGHEQYF
CDR3nt: TGTGCCACCAGCAGAGATGGGGGGACTCGGGGACACGAGCAGTACTTC
j_gene: TRBJ2-7
abundance: NA
len: 16
v_gene: TRBV15
d_gene: NA

CDR3aa: CASSLGADTRNEKLFF
CDR3nt: TGCGCCAGCAGCTTGGGAGCGGACACTCGAAATGAAAAACTGTTTTTT
j_gene: TRBJ1-4
abundance: NA
len: 16
v_gene: TRBV5-1
d_gene: NA

CDR3aa: CASEDRHNSPLHF
CDR3nt: TGTGCCAGCGAGGACAGGCATAATTCACCCCTCCACTTT
j_gene: TRBJ1-6
abundance: once
len: 13
v_gene: TRBV21-1
d_gene: NA

CDR3aa: CASGGEAAAGEQYF
CDR3nt: TGTGCCAGCGGAGGGGAGGCTGCCGCGGGGGAGCAGTACTTC
j_gene: TRBJ2-7
abundance: few
len: 14
v_gene: TRBV7-2
d_gene: NA

CDR3aa: CASSLGYEYEQYF
CDR3nt: TGTGCCAGCAGCTTAGGATACGAATACGAGCAGTACTTC
j_gene: TRBJ2-7
abundance: NA
len: 13
v_gene: TRBV11-2
d_gene: NA

CDR3aa: CASSQTGLAGGDTQYF
CDR3nt: TGTGCCAGCAGCCAGACGGGACTAGCGGGAGGAGATACGCAGTATTTT
j_gene: TRBJ2-3
abundance: NA
len: 16
v_gene: TRBV4-2
d_gene: TRBD2

CDR3aa: CASRGLAGLHEQFF
CDR3nt: TGTGCCAGCAGAGGACTAGCGGGGTTGCATGAGCAGTTCTTC
j_gene: TRBJ2-1
abundance: NA
len: 14
v_gene: TRBV11-2
d_gene: TRBD2

CDR3aa: CASSLAGVNEKLFF
CDR3nt: TGTGCCAGCAGCTTGGCAGGGGTCAATGAAAAACTGTTTTTT
j_gene: TRBJ1-4
abundance: NA
len: 14
v_gene: TRBV5-6
d_gene: NA

CDR3aa: CASSQGGVDRLWADTQYF
CDR3nt: TGTGCCAGCAGCCAAGGAGGGGTGGACAGGTTGTGGGCTGATACGCAGTATTTT
j_gene: TRBJ2-3
abundance: NA
len: 18
v_gene: TRBV4-2
d_gene: TRBD1

CDR3aa: CASSDRGPRRYEQYF
CDR3nt: TGTGCCAGCAGTGATAGGGGGCCCCGTCGTTATGAGCAGTACTTC
j_gene: TRBJ2-7
abundance: NA
len: 15
v_gene: TRBV2
d_gene: TRBD1

CDR3aa: CAISERGAGGPKGIHF
CDR3nt: TGTGCCATCAGTGAGCGCGGAGCGGGAGGGCCTAAAGGTATCCACTTC
j_gene: TRBJ2-7
abundance: NA
len: 16
v_gene: TRBV10-3
d_gene: TRBD2

CDR3aa: CAWLTGGEQYF
CDR3nt: TGTGCCTGGTTGACAGGGGGCGAGCAGTACTTC
j_gene: TRBJ2-7
abundance: NA
len: 11
v_gene: TRBV30
d_gene: TRBD1

CDR3aa: CASSLRGSGEKLFF
CDR3nt: TGCGCCAGCAGCTTACGAGGGTCTGGGGAAAAACTGTTTTTT
j_gene: TRBJ1-4
abundance: once
len: 14
v_gene: TRBV5-1
d_gene: NA

CDR3aa: CASTVLTYGYTF
CDR3nt: TGTGCCAGTACAGTGCTTACCTATGGCTACACCTTC
j_gene: TRBJ1-2
abundance: NA
len: 12
v_gene: TRBV2
d_gene: NA

CDR3aa: CASSPRTRSSTSRYNEQFF
CDR3nt: TGTGCCAGCAGCCCCAGGACCCGGTCGTCGACTAGCCGATACAATGAGCAGTTCTTC
j_gene: TRBJ2-1
abundance: NA
len: 19
v_gene: TRBV7-2
d_gene: TRBD2

CDR3aa: CASSPSLLQVPGGGTGELFF
CDR3nt: TGTGCCAGCAGCCCTTCGTTATTACAGGTCCCCGGGGGGGGGACCGGGGAGCTGTTTTTT
j_gene: TRBJ2-2
abundance: NA
len: 20
v_gene: TRBV14
d_gene: TRBD2

CDR3aa: CAWTASYNSPLHF
CDR3nt: TGTGCCTGGACAGCCTCCTATAATTCACCCCTCCACTTT
j_gene: TRBJ1-6
abundance: once
len: 13
v_gene: TRBV30
d_gene: NA

CDR3aa: CASSSSGGPDYGYTF
CDR3nt: TGTGCCAGCAGCTCATCAGGGGGGCCTGACTATGGCTACACCTTC
j_gene: TRBJ1-2
abundance: NA
len: 15
v_gene: TRBV5-5
d_gene: TRBD1

CDR3aa: CASSQDGAGGAGGYTF
CDR3nt: TGCGCCAGCAGCCAAGATGGAGCGGGGGGCGCGGGTGGCTACACCTTC
j_gene: TRBJ1-2
abundance: once
len: 16
v_gene: TRBV4-1
d_gene: NA

CDR3aa: CASSLRLAGVQETQYF
CDR3nt: TGTGCCAGCAGCCTAAGACTAGCGGGGGTACAAGAGACCCAGTACTTC
j_gene: TRBJ2-5
abundance: NA
len: 16
v_gene: TRBV7-2
d_gene: TRBD2

CDR3aa: CAWSIGGAGDTQYF
CDR3nt: TGTGCCTGGAGTATAGGGGGCGCAGGGGATACGCAGTATTTT
j_gene: TRBJ2-3
abundance: NA
len: 14
v_gene: TRBV30
d_gene: TRBD1

CDR3aa: CASSIGRDADTQYF
CDR3nt: TGTGCCAGTAGTATAGGCCGGGACGCCGATACGCAGTATTTT
j_gene: TRBJ2-3
abundance: NA
len: 14
v_gene: TRBV19
d_gene: NA

CDR3aa: CASSPDSSYNEQFF
CDR3nt: TGTGCCAGCAGCCCGGACAGTTCCTACAATGAGCAGTTCTTC
j_gene: TRBJ2-1
abundance: NA
len: 14
v_gene: TRBV7-5
d_gene: NA

CDR3aa: CASSLIAAYNEQFF
CDR3nt: TGTGCCAGCAGCTTAATCGCGGCCTACAATGAGCAGTTCTTC
j_gene: TRBJ2-1
abundance: NA
len: 14
v_gene: TRBV7-9
d_gene: NA

CDR3aa: CASSIFAGGRGGELFF
CDR3nt: TGTGCCAGTAGTATTTTCGCAGGGGGTAGGGGCGGGGAGCTGTTTTTT
j_gene: TRBJ2-2
abundance: NA
len: 16
v_gene: TRBV19
d_gene: TRBD1

CDR3aa: CASRKGGETQYF
CDR3nt: TGTGCCAGCAGGAAAGGCGGGGAGACCCAGTACTTC
j_gene: TRBJ2-5
abundance: NA
len: 12
v_gene: TRBV7-2
d_gene: NA

CDR3aa: CASSYLGTGTYEQYF
CDR3nt: TGTGCCAGCAGTTACCTGGGGACAGGAACCTACGAGCAGTACTTC
j_gene: TRBJ2-7
abundance: NA
len: 15
v_gene: TRBV6-6
d_gene: TRBD1